The 18 T cell receptor beta chains given below trace back to one sample, sequenced in a study of tumor-infiltrating lymphocytes in localized non-small cell lung cancer. Repertoires were generated with immunoSEQ multiplex PCR, while TCRdb's copy carries only in-frame clones and drops some. The table shows 25,000 or so clones, with roughly 70% occurring only once. Sequenced input: lung tumor tissue. The source is a human donor with non-small cell lung cancer.

In its sample, this clone was seen a few times. The chain recombines TRBV5-1 with TRBJ2-5, with 7 bases fitting TRBD2. The length of the CDR3 is 13 residues. Germline CDR1 and CDR2: SGHRS and YFSETQ. V lost 5 bases to trimming and J lost 2 bases; unmatched junction nucleotides: 3. The CDR3 protein is CASSGGVQETQYF. The CDR3, as DNA: TGCGCCAGCAGTGGGGGGGTGCAAGAGACCCAGTACTTC.

V gene TRBV4-3 combines with J gene TRBJ2-1; D gene ambiguous. The germline CDR1 and CDR2 sequences are LGHNA and YSLEER. This CDR3 is 15 amino acids long. Trimming shortened V by 4 bases and J by 3 bases, and 13 bases separated the two germline ends. CDR3 sequence: CASSPAATNYNEQFF. The CDR3 region has the DNA TGCGCCAGCAGCCCGGCCGCTACCAACTACAATGAGCAGTTCTTC.

This clone was counted a few times. The chain carries TRBV2 and TRBJ2-3, with TRBD2 matching 11 bases. Germline CDR1 and CDR2: SNHLY and FYNNEI. This CDR3 comprises 15 residues. The V gene end was trimmed by 4 bases and the J gene end by 3 bases; junction bases not matched to a gene: 3. CDR3 sequence reads: CASSVTSGNTDTQYF. Written as DNA, the CDR3 is TGTGCCAGCAGTGTGACTAGCGGGAATACAGATACGCAGTATTTT.

This chain joins TRBV5-1 and TRBJ2-3, with a weak D call TRBD1 (6 bases). The CDR3 runs to 15 residues. Trimming shortened V by 0 bases and J by 2 bases, and 10 bases separated the two germline ends. Germline V gives CDR1 SGHRS, CDR2 YFSETQ. CDR3: CASSLVGANTDTQYF. CDR3 nucleotides: TGCGCCAGCAGCTTGGTGGGGGCGAACACAGATACGCAGTATTTT.

The chain joins TRBV5-6 to TRBJ2-2; perhaps TRBD2 as D (5 bases). Trimming left V 4 bases short and J 6 bases short, with 10 bases between. This CDR3 is 13 amino acids long. CDR1 and CDR2 from the germline V gene are SGHDT and YYEEEE. The CDR3 DNA is TGTGCCAGCAGCCTGTCGGAGGCCGGGGAGCTGTTTTTT. This sequence encodes CASSLSEAGELFF. The full variable domain, completed using reference TRBV5-6 and TRBJ2-2, is DAGVTQSPTHLIKTRGQQVTLRCSPKSGHDTVSWYQQALGQGPQFIFQYYEEEERQRGNFPDRFSGHQFPNYSSELNVNALLLGDSALYLCASSLSEAGELFFGEGSRLTVL.

The chain couples TRBV2 to TRBJ1-2; possibly TRBD1 for D (5 bases). The V gene lost 6 bases and the J gene lost 8 bases, with 16 bases spanning the gap. CDR1 SNHLY and CDR2 FYNNEI come from the germline V gene. CDR3 size: 13 residues. CDR3 nucleotide sequence: TGTGCCAGCAGCCCATGGGGGGAGGGGGGCTACACCTTC. Translation: CASSPWGEGGYTF.

This chain joins TRBV6-5 and TRBJ2-2; TRBD1 is a possible D gene (6 bases). CDR3 size: 13 residues. Trimming took 4 bases from V and 13 from J, leaving 16 bases between them. The germline gives CDR1 MNHEY, CDR2 SVGAGI. The chain's CDR3 is CASSFRGPGGLFF. CDR3 nucleotide sequence: TGTGCCAGCAGTTTCAGGGGCCCGGGCGGGCTGTTTTTT.

The rearrangement joins TRBV18 to TRBJ2-7, with D perhaps TRBD1 or TRBD2 (7 bases each). CDR1 and CDR2 (germline): KGHSH, LQKENI. The CDR3 contains 15 residues. V was trimmed by 6 bases and J by 5 bases, leaving 20 bases between them. In nucleotides, the CDR3 is TGTGCCAGCTCTCCTTACAGGGGAGGGGGAAACGAGCAGTACTTC. It is translated as CASSPYRGGGNEQYF. Drawing the rest from reference TRBV18 and TRBJ2-7, the complete variable domain is NAGVMQNPRHLVRRRGQEARLRCSPMKGHSHVYWYRQLPEEGLKFMVYLQKENIIDESGMPKERFSAEFPKEGPSILRIQQVVRGDSAAYFCASSPYRGGGNEQYFGPGTRLTVT.

The chain couples TRBV5-6 to TRBJ2-7, with D perhaps TRBD1 or TRBD2 (5 bases each). V was cut by 0 bases and J by 6 bases, with 22 bases left in between. Germline assignment: CDR1 SGHDT and CDR2 YYEEEE. The length of the CDR3 is 17 residues. CDR3 amino acids: CASSLAGKGSYGAEQYF. The CDR3 nucleotides read TGTGCCAGCAGCTTGGCCGGTAAAGGGTCTTACGGGGCCGAGCAGTACTTC.

The chain recombines TRBV19 with TRBJ2-5, with D unclear. Per the germline V gene, CDR1 is LNHDA and CDR2 is SQIVND (reference sequence). The CDR3 is made up of 13 amino acids. Trimming removed 6 bases from V and 1 base from J, with 9 bases in between. The CDR3 here is CASSLDIQETQYF. Here the CDR3 DNA reads TGTGCCAGTAGCCTCGACATCCAAGAGACCCAGTACTTC. Full variable domain (remainder filled in from reference TRBV19 and TRBJ2-5): DGGITQSPKYLFRKEGQNVTLSCEQNLNHDAMYWYRQDPGQGLRLIYYSQIVNDFQKGDIAEGYSVSREKKESFPLTVTSAQKNPTAFYLCASSLDIQETQYFGPGTRLLVL.

The V call is TRBV5-1, the J call TRBJ2-5; TRBD1 aligns across 9 bases. The CDR3 loop spans 16 amino acids. Unmatched junction bases numbered 8, after V lost 0 bases and J lost 5 bases. The germline V gene encodes CDR1 SGHRS and CDR2 YFSETQ. The CDR3 is CASSLEVTGGLETQYF. The CDR3 DNA reads TGCGCCAGCAGCTTGGAAGTGACAGGGGGTTTGGAGACCCAGTACTTC. Variable domain in full (rest from reference TRBV5-1 and TRBJ2-5): KAGVTQTPRYLIKTRGQQVTLSCSPISGHRSVSWYQQTPGQGLQFLFEYFSETQRNKGNFPGRFSGRQFSNSRSEMNVSTLELGDSALYLCASSLEVTGGLETQYFGPGTRLLVL.

This clone appeared once. The chain links TRBV15 to TRBJ2-3, with a weak D call TRBD2 (5 bases). Germline V gene lookup returns CDR1 LNHNV and CDR2 YYDKDF (reference sequence). V lost 4 bases, J lost 0 bases, and 11 bases lay in between. This CDR3 contains 15 residues. The CDR3 coding sequence is TGTGCCACCAGCAAAGAGGGCGGGAGCACAGATACGCAGTATTTT. Translated: CATSKEGGSTDTQYF.

V gene TRBV4-1 combines with J gene TRBJ2-1; TRBD2 agrees at 9 bases. With 0 bases clipped from V and 5 bases from J, the junction kept 5 bases outside the gene matches. Germline V gene data show CDR1 as MGHRA and CDR2 as YSYEKL. The CDR3 is 16 residues long. This CDR3 reads CASSQEKAGGHNEQFF. The DNA for the CDR3 is TGCGCCAGCAGCCAAGAAAAAGCGGGGGGCCACAATGAGCAGTTCTTC.

V gene TRBV7-8 combines with J gene TRBJ2-5; 12 bases align to TRBD2. Per germline, CDR1 SGHVS and CDR2 FQNEAQ. The junction had 11 bases not matched to a gene; V was cut back by 4 bases and J by 2 bases. The CDR3 extends over 18 amino acids. Here the CDR3 DNA reads TGTGCCAGCAGCTGGCGAAGTTGGACTAGCGGGATACAAGAGACCCAGTACTTC. Translating gives CASSWRSWTSGIQETQYF.

The chain is built from TRBV28 and TRBJ2-3; 9 nucleotides line up with TRBD2. Germline V gene sequence: CDR1 MDHEN, CDR2 SYDVKM. V lost 5 bases and J lost 4; bases outside the gene matches: 16. The CDR3 is 18 amino acids. As DNA, the CDR3 is TGTGCCAGCAGTCCGCTGGGTGCGGGGGGGGCGTGGGCAGATACGCAGTATTTT. Amino acid sequence: CASSPLGAGGAWADTQYF.

This chain links TRBV5-6 with TRBJ1-2; 8 bases are a match to TRBD1. This CDR3 has 14 amino acids. Losses at the gene ends were 3 bases for V and 5 bases for J; bases not matched to a gene: 6. From germline, CDR1 is SGHDT and CDR2 YYEEEE. As DNA, the CDR3 is TGTGCCAGCAGCTCGCTGGACAGGGATTATGGCTACACCTTC. Its translation: CASSSLDRDYGYTF.

The chain has TRBV9 and TRBJ2-3; TRBD2 agrees at 7 bases. Germline values: CDR1 SGDLS, CDR2 YYNGEE. CDR3 length equals 14 residues. V was pared by 0 bases and J by 4 bases, with 2 bases of the junction left unmatched. The CDR3 sequence is CASSVGGSADTQYF. The CDR3 nucleotides are TGTGCCAGCAGCGTAGGCGGGAGCGCAGATACGCAGTATTTT.

The CDR3 DNA follows: TGCGCCAGCAGCTTTACAGGGGCTTTACGGGAGACCCAGTACTTC. Amino acid sequence: CASSFTGALRETQYF. The chain uses TRBV5-1 and TRBJ2-5; 7 positions agree with TRBD1. The CDR3 has 15 residues. The V segment lost 2 bases and the J segment 5 bases; nucleotides outside the gene matches: 9. CDR1 is SGHRS, CDR2 YFSETQ, per germline. Full variable domain (remainder filled in from reference TRBV5-1 and TRBJ2-5): KAGVTQTPRYLIKTRGQQVTLSCSPISGHRSVSWYQQTPGQGLQFLFEYFSETQRNKGNFPGRFSGRQFSNSRSEMNVSTLELGDSALYLCASSFTGALRETQYFGPGTRLLVL.